This passage covers 32 T cell receptor beta chains from one sample sequenced in a study of early T cells in non-severe SARS-CoV-2 infection. MiXCR, run by TCRdb on the 5' RACE reads, gives a single entry per CDR3 protein. The table includes 65,000 to 70,000 distinct CDR3 sequences, 10% to 15% detected once. Sequencing was performed on whole blood. Receptors were obtained from an adult who was a healthcare worker with PCR-confirmed SARS-CoV-2 infection or an uninfected control (not recorded which).

This clonotype was observed a handful of times. This sequence joins TRBV12-3 or TRBV12-4 and TRBJ1-2; D is undetermined. This CDR3 has 13 residues. V dropped 3 bases and J dropped 6 bases, with 11 bases sitting between them. As DNA, the CDR3 is TGTGCCAGCAGTTTTCCTGGGGATGATGGCTACACCTTC. Residues: CASSFPGDDGYTF.

The chain has TRBV5-1 and TRBJ2-5; no reliable D call. Germline values: CDR1 SGHRS, CDR2 YFSETQ. The V and J ends lost 0 bases and 4 bases respectively, with 7 bases between them. The CDR3 contains 13 residues. The CDR3 region is CASSLGSLETQYF. DNA for the CDR3: TGCGCCAGCAGCTTGGGAAGCCTAGAGACCCAGTACTTC.

This rearrangement joins TRBV29-1 to TRBJ2-2, with 8 bases identical to TRBD1. The CDR3 is 14 residues long. Trimming cost V 4 bases and J 1 base; bases outside gene matches: 2. From germline, CDR1 is SQVTM and CDR2 ANQGSEA. CDR3 loop: CSVGGQGNTGELFF. DNA for the CDR3: TGCAGCGTTGGAGGACAGGGGAACACCGGGGAGCTGTTTTTT.

This clonotype was recorded at least ten times. The chain links TRBV12-2 to TRBJ1-6; the table calls TRBD1, which could not be checked here. TRBV12-2 represents a pseudogene. The CDR3 consists of 18 residues. DNA of the CDR3: TGTGCAAGTCGCTTAGAAACGATGGGGACAGCCGATAATTCACCCCTCCACTTT. This gives the protein CASRLETMGTADNSPLHF.

DNA of the CDR3: TGTGCCAGCAGCCACGGACAGGGCTACGAGCAGTACTTC. The encoded protein is CASSHGQGYEQYF. The rearrangement links TRBV6-2 or TRBV6-3 to TRBJ2-7, with TRBD1 matching 8 bases. J gave up 3 bases and V 6 bases, and 4 bases lay outside the gene matches. CDR3 length: 13 amino acids. Germline-derived CDR1 and CDR2 are MNHEY and SVGEGT.

This clonotype was detected a few times. The chain combines TRBV20-1 with TRBJ2-7; D is unclear. The CDR3 extends over 15 amino acids. Germline CDR1 reads DFQATT; CDR2 reads SNEGSKA (reference sequence). V lost 4 bases, J lost 3 bases, and 19 bases lay in between. The CDR3 protein is CSATGHLRTVYEQYF. Written as DNA, the CDR3 is TGCAGTGCTACCGGGCACCTCAGAACCGTCTACGAGCAGTACTTC.

The CDR3 loop reads CSARAPGQGADTQYF. CDR3 nucleotides: TGCAGTGCTAGAGCGCCGGGACAGGGGGCGGATACGCAGTATTTT. This chain uses TRBV20-1 with TRBJ2-3; TRBD1 matches 12 bases. From germline, CDR1 is DFQATT and CDR2 SNEGSKA (reference sequence). V was clipped by 1 base and J by 6 bases; unmatched bases: 5. The CDR3 has 15 residues.

This clonotype has a handful of counts. This sequence joins TRBV10-1 and TRBJ1-2, with D unclear. Germline V gene sequence: CDR1 WNHNN, CDR2 SYGVQD (reference sequence). The V end was cut by 2 bases, the J end by 4 bases, with 8 bases between. The CDR3 loop spans 13 amino acids. CDR3 amino acids: CASSENVGYGYTF. CDR3 in DNA: TGCGCCAGCAGTGAGAACGTGGGCTATGGCTACACCTTC.

Concerning this clonotype: The junction shows a germline mismatch at one end, possibly a read error. V usage is TRBV7-8 and J usage is TRBJ2-5; D gene unclear. This CDR3 is built from 8 residues. Germline V gene data show CDR1 as SGHVS and CDR2 as FQNEAQ. The CDR3 coding sequence is TGTGCCAGCAGCCCCCACTACTTC. Translated, it gives CASSPHYF.

This clonotype was found a few times. V and J are TRBV20-1 and TRBJ1-5, with D perhaps matching TRBD1 (5 bases). The CDR3 is 15 residues long. The V end lost 6 bases, the J end lost 0 bases, and 15 bases lay between the germline ends. The V gene's germline CDR1 is DFQATT and CDR2 SNEGSKA (reference sequence). This chain's CDR3 is CSAISGGYSNQPQHF. As DNA, the CDR3 is TGCAGTGCAATCTCGGGGGGGTATAGCAATCAGCCCCAGCATTTT.

The rearrangement joins TRBV7-2 to TRBJ2-4; no clear D. V shed 5 bases and J shed 0 bases, with 11 bases lying between them. The germline gives CDR1 SGHTA, CDR2 FQGNSA. The CDR3 sequence is 15 residues long. CDR3 amino acids: CASSERLLAKNIQYF. In nucleotides, the CDR3 is TGTGCCAGCAGCGAGCGACTCCTAGCCAAAAACATTCAGTACTTC.

This clonotype was seen at least ten times. V and J are TRBV6-1 and TRBJ1-1, with 7 positions matching TRBD1. This CDR3 has 14 residues. V shed 6 bases and J 4 bases; nucleotides not matched to a gene: 8. Germline CDR1 reads MNHNS; CDR2 reads SASEGT. In DNA form, the CDR3 reads TGTGCCAGCAGATGGAGGGGGCTGGGCACTGAAGCTTTCTTT. Protein sequence: CASRWRGLGTEAFF.

This clonotype was seen a handful of times. The chain links TRBV12-5 to TRBJ2-4; 7 nucleotides align to TRBD2. After removal of 0 bases from V and 7 bases from J, the junction contained 15 bases not matched to a gene. Germline-derived CDR1 and CDR2 are LGHNT and FRNRAP. CDR3 length equals 18 residues. CDR3 DNA sequence: TGTGCTAGTGGTTTGGTACTCGGGGGGAGAGAGGGACCGAACATTCAGTACTTC. This codes for CASGLVLGGREGPNIQYF.

This clonotype was counted between two and nine times. The rearrangement joins TRBV6-2 or TRBV6-3 to TRBJ2-2; D perhaps matches TRBD1 (5 bases). V gave up 2 bases and J gave up 6 bases, with 13 bases separating them. The CDR3 consists of 15 residues. Germline CDR1 is MNHEY and CDR2 is SVGEGT. In nucleotides, the CDR3 is TGTGCCAGCAGTTACCGGACCCTAGGGGCCGGGGAGCTGTTTTTT. Translated: CASSYRTLGAGELFF.

This clonotype appeared many times. The gene calls are TRBV29-1 and TRBJ2-5; D is possibly TRBD2 (5 bases). The CDR3 covers 11 residues. The germline gives CDR1 SQVTM, CDR2 ANQGSEA. Trimming shortened V by 7 bases and J by 5 bases, and 11 bases separated the two germline ends. CDR3 nucleotides: TGCAGCGCCGGACTGTCGGAGACCCAGTACTTC. This codes for CSAGLSETQYF.

This clonotype has a count of ten or more. This chain joins TRBV10-2 and TRBJ2-1, with TRBD2 matching 9 bases. CDR1 is WSHSY and CDR2 is SAAADI in the germline V gene. After removal of 6 bases from V and 4 bases from J, the junction contained 1 base not matched to a gene. There are 13 residues in the CDR3. This CDR3 reads CASRTSGYNEQFF. In DNA form, the CDR3 reads TGCGCCAGCAGGACTAGCGGTTACAATGAGCAGTTCTTC.

This clonotype has only a few counts. The CDR3 coding sequence is TGCGCCAGCAGCCCTGGGGGAGCTAACTATGGCTACACCTTC. Its translation: CASSPGGANYGYTF. The rearrangement links TRBV4-3 to TRBJ1-2, with a weak D call TRBD1 (5 bases). CDR3 length: 14 residues. Germline V gene sequence: CDR1 LGHNA, CDR2 YSLEER. V lost 4 bases, J lost 0 bases, and 9 bases lay in between.

Many counts were recorded for this clonotype. The CDR3 coding sequence is TGCAGTGCTTCCCGGCGGGTCAAGCCTCCGATCGGCTACACCTTC. This codes for CSASRRVKPPIGYTF. The chain recombines TRBV20-1 with TRBJ1-2; D uncertain. The CDR3 has 15 amino acids. Trimming removed 5 bases from V and 8 bases from J, with 24 bases in between. Germline CDR1 and CDR2: DFQATT and SNEGSKA (reference sequence).

This clonotype was counted many times. The chain joins TRBV20-1 to TRBJ2-3; 8 nucleotides align to TRBD1. Germline V gene lookup returns CDR1 DFQATT and CDR2 SNEGSKA (reference sequence). CDR3 length equals 13 residues. With 2 bases clipped from V and 5 bases from J, the junction kept 3 bases outside the gene matches. The CDR3 DNA sequence: TGCAGTGCTAGACCCAGGGGGCGAGATACGCAGTATTTT. Translation: CSARPRGRDTQYF.

The CDR3 region is CSVQQGSGANVLTF. In DNA form, the CDR3 reads TGCAGCGTGCAACAGGGGTCCGGGGCCAACGTCCTGACTTTC. V usage is TRBV29-1 and J usage is TRBJ2-6, with 7 bases lining up with TRBD1. CDR1 and CDR2 (germline): SQVTM, ANQGSEA. The J segment lost 4 bases and the V segment lost 6 bases, leaving 6 bases of the junction unmatched. CDR3 length: 14 residues.

There are many counts of this clonotype. One junction end disagrees with the germline gene, perhaps due to a read error. This chain connects TRBV13 to TRBJ2-5; 7 bases fit TRBD1. Germline loops: CDR1 PRHDT, CDR2 FYEKMQ (reference sequence). The CDR3 is made up of 15 amino acids. As DNA, the CDR3 is TGTGCCAGCAGCATCGACAGGGCAGCCCAAGGGACCCAGTACTTC. Its protein product is CASSIDRAAQGTQYF.

This rearrangement joins TRBV20-1 to TRBJ1-1; D not certain. Looked up from germline, CDR1 is DFQATT and CDR2 is SNEGSKA (reference sequence). Between the trimmed V and J ends, which lost 6 bases and 7 bases, there was a span of 9 bases. The CDR3 totals 10 residues. CDR3 protein: CSALEGEAFF. The CDR3 region has the DNA TGCAGTGCCCTCGAAGGTGAAGCTTTCTTT.

The V and J genes are TRBV6-2 or TRBV6-3 and TRBJ2-7; 7 bases match TRBD1. CDR3 length equals 16 residues. The germline V gene has CDR1 MNHEY and CDR2 SVGEGT. Unmatched junction bases numbered 7, after V lost 0 bases and J lost 2 bases. CDR3: CASSYSTEDRTYEQYF. The CDR3 DNA sequence: TGTGCCAGCAGTTACTCGACGGAGGACAGGACCTACGAGCAGTACTTC.

This clonotype has at least ten counts. The rearrangement joins TRBV11-2 to TRBJ2-1, with TRBD1 matching 9 bases. Germline CDR1 reads SGHAT; CDR2 reads FQNNGV. Unmatched junction bases numbered 2, after V lost 1 base and J lost 4 bases. The CDR3 sequence is 15 residues long. The CDR3 region has the DNA TGTGCCAGCAGCTTAGTCGGGACAGGGTACAATGAGCAGTTCTTC. This encodes CASSLVGTGYNEQFF.

This chain connects TRBV4-1 to TRBJ2-5, with a tentative D call TRBD1 (6 bases). CDR3 length: 14 amino acids. Germline V gene sequence: CDR1 MGHRA, CDR2 YSYEKL. The germline V and J ends were trimmed by 3 bases and 5 bases, with 13 bases remaining between them. Here the CDR3 reads CASSQGHVGETQYF. The DNA of the CDR3 is TGCGCCAGCAGCCAGGGACACGTTGGGGAGACCCAGTACTTC.

This clonotype was counted only a few times. The chain employs TRBV4-1 and TRBJ1-1; TRBD1 matches at 9 bases. Germline loops: CDR1 MGHRA, CDR2 YSYEKL. The trim removed 7 bases at V and 6 bases at J, leaving 6 bases unmatched. The CDR3 is 13 amino acids. CDR3 protein: CASIGQGPPEAFF. Here the CDR3 DNA reads TGCGCCAGCATCGGACAGGGGCCGCCTGAAGCTTTCTTT.

This clonotype was recorded a few times. The genes are TRBV29-1 and TRBJ2-2; D is uncertain. The CDR3 has 15 amino acids. In germline, CDR1 is SQVTM, CDR2 ANQGSEA. Trimming took off 1 base at V and 0 bases at J, with 9 bases between the two ends. In nucleotides, the CDR3 is TGCAGCGTTGAAGTGGCGCGGACGAACACCGGGGAGCTGTTTTTT. This sequence encodes CSVEVARTNTGELFF.

The chain couples TRBV20-1 to TRBJ1-1; TRBD1 aligns across 10 bases. CDR3 length equals 17 residues. Per germline, CDR1 DFQATT and CDR2 SNEGSKA (reference sequence). Germline trimming cut 0 bases from V and 3 bases from J; bases unmatched to any gene: 10. The CDR3 loop reads CSARDRTGGRLDTEAFF. The CDR3 coding sequence is TGCAGTGCTAGAGATAGGACAGGGGGTCGGTTGGACACTGAAGCTTTCTTT.

This clonotype was seen more than once but under ten times. V is TRBV7-2 and J is TRBJ2-2; 12 bases fit TRBD1. V lost 5 bases, J lost 5 bases, and 21 bases stayed unmatched. The CDR3 has 21 residues. Germline CDR1 reads SGHTA; CDR2 reads FQGNSA. Here the CDR3 DNA reads TGTGCCAGCAGCGTACGCGGGGCGGGGACAGGGGGCGGAAGACAGACCGGGGAGCTGTTTTTT. Translating gives CASSVRGAGTGGGRQTGELFF.

Only a few counts were recorded for this clonotype. The chain combines TRBV4-3 with TRBJ1-2; no definite D call. Trimming stripped 0 bases from V and 4 bases from J, with 12 bases between. The CDR3 is made up of 15 amino acids. The germline CDR1 and CDR2 sequences are LGHNA and YSLEER. The CDR3 nucleotides are TGCGCCAGCAGCCAAGATTCTAGGGCCCTCTATGGCTACACCTTC. Translation gives CASSQDSRALYGYTF.

This chain uses TRBV7-2 with TRBJ2-3, with 8 bases that match TRBD2. The V gene end was trimmed by 5 bases and the J gene end by 4 bases; junction bases not matched to a gene: 17. Germline lookup yields CDR1 SGHTA and CDR2 FQGNSA. The CDR3 length is 18 residues. The CDR3, as DNA: TGTGCCAGCAGCAAGAACCCCGGGACTAGACGGTTTCCAGATACGCAGTATTTT. This encodes CASSKNPGTRRFPDTQYF.

This clonotype turned up a few times. The rearrangement joins TRBV11-2 to TRBJ1-4, with D unresolved. Trimming took off 5 bases at V and 8 bases at J, with 15 bases between the two ends. This CDR3 has 14 residues. Germline V gene data show CDR1 as SGHAT and CDR2 as FQNNGV. This chain's CDR3 is CASSGGITPEKLFF. The CDR3 coding sequence is TGTGCCAGCAGCGGAGGGATAACTCCGGAAAAACTGTTTTTT.